The TCR beta chain described here comes from a study of blood T cell repertoires in COVID-19. The overall study: There were acute and convalescent COVID-19 samples, and they came from the United States, Italy and Spain. T cells, B-cell-depleted T cells, or PBMCs provided the cDNA or gDNA that served as material.

In the study's own analysis: Amplification of reference gene primers provided the estimated nucleated cell counts. TCRdb's copy holds only in-frame clones and misses some; the assay was immunoSEQ multiplex PCR. That table furnishes V, J and clone size, whereas the DNA furnished D and trimming. The sample has approximately 270,000 clones, 86% seen once. CDR1 and CDR2 (germline): MDHEN, SYDVKM. The CDR3 is made up of 15 amino acids. V lost 5 bases, J lost 3 bases, and 16 bases lay in between. The V and J genes are TRBV28 and TRBJ1-2; D remains ambiguous. The sample comprised peripheral blood. This clonotype was sampled from a man aged 35-49 years with active or convalescent COVID-19. CDR3 DNA sequence: TGTGCCAGCAGTGGTGAATTACATGAGGACTATGGCTACACCTTC. The encoded protein is CASSGELHEDYGYTF.